The present T cell receptor beta chain was sequenced within a study of blood T cell repertoires in COVID-19. Background on the study: From the United States, Italy and Spain came samples of acute and convalescent COVID-19. T cells, B-cell-depleted T cells, or PBMCs supplied cDNA or gDNA.

Authors' analysis steps: The assay estimated nucleated cells by amplifying reference gene primers. The method was immunoSEQ multiplex PCR; TCRdb's version includes in-frame clones alone and lacks a portion of them. The V and J calls and the clone size are those of that table, but D and trimming were determined from the DNA. This sample has about 31,000 clones, with over 80% found just once. This CDR3 comprises 13 residues. Per the germline V gene, CDR1 is SGHAT and CDR2 is FQDESV (reference sequence). Trimming cost V 3 bases and J 5 bases, with 10 bases left between them. Sequenced sample: peripheral blood. This rearrangement joins TRBV11-1 to TRBJ2-5; possible D gene TRBD1, 6 bases. The TCR sequence derives from a human donor in a cohort sampled during active COVID-19. The CDR3 here is CASSLGALETQYF. CDR3 nucleotides: TGTGCCAGCAGCTTGGGGGCTTTGGAGACCCAGTACTTC.